This record concerns one TCR beta chain sequence. As yet, its antigen is unknown. The germline CDR1 and CDR2 sequences are KGHSH and LQKENI. This CDR3 is built from 14 residues. Trimming removed 4 bases from V and 2 bases from J; junction bases left unmatched: 3. This record comes from a study of Ad26.COV2.S vaccination and SARS-CoV-2 variants. Treatment given: about 20 received Ad26.COV2.S at low or high dose, single or two shots; about 5 received placebo; per-sample allocation not given. On day 63 after the first injection, vaccine and placebo recipients gave samples. Study conclusions and caveats: Total T cell responses may have been underestimated by the TCR breadth and depth analyses.

TCRdb keeps only in-frame clones here, not all; method: immunoSEQ multiplex PCR. The repertoire includes hundreds of thousands of clones, around nine tenths of them detected once, and 9% to 15% sits in the top ten. This TCR came from a person aged 18-60 years who received the Ad26.COV2.S COVID-19 vaccine or a placebo. The chain has TRBV18 and TRBJ2-3, with 7 nucleotides matching TRBD1. Source: peripheral blood, taken in a trial of Ad26.COV2.S vaccine versus placebo. This CDR3 is CASSRQGSTDTQYF. The CDR3 DNA is TGTGCCAGCTCACGACAGGGTTCCACAGATACGCAGTATTTT. Full variable domain (outside the CDR3, taken from reference TRBV18 and TRBJ2-3): NAGVMQNPRHLVRRRGQEARLRCSPMKGHSHVYWYRQLPEEGLKFMVYLQKENIIDESGMPKERFSAEFPKEGPSILRIQQVVRGDSAAYFCASSRQGSTDTQYFGPGTRLTVL.